The 29 T cell receptor beta chains below all came from one sample that was sequenced in a study of blood T cell repertoires in COVID-19. Produced via immunoSEQ multiplex PCR; TCRdb's table is partial and in-frame only. The sample yields 76,000 or so clones, roughly 89% seen once. Sequenced material: peripheral blood. Source of these receptors: a man younger than 40 with acute or convalescent COVID-19.

V and J are TRBV9 and TRBJ1-2; D is possibly TRBD1 (5 bases). CDR1 is SGDLS and CDR2 is YYNGEE in the germline V gene. V dropped 7 bases and J dropped 1 base, with 8 bases sitting between them. This CDR3 has 12 residues. In DNA form, the CDR3 reads TGTGCCAGCTGGACAAGTAACTATGGCTACACCTTC. This gives the protein CASWTSNYGYTF.

This sequence joins TRBV28 and TRBJ1-1, with D unresolved. Germline V gives CDR1 MDHEN, CDR2 SYDVKM. Trimming shortened V by 5 bases and J by 1 base, and 8 bases separated the two germline ends. The CDR3 totals 13 residues. CDR3 in amino acids: CASSGPPNTEAFF. The CDR3 nucleotides read TGTGCCAGCAGTGGGCCGCCGAACACTGAAGCTTTCTTT.

This clone was detected once. The V and J genes are TRBV28 and TRBJ2-1; D is unclear. V was clipped by 6 bases and J by 7 bases, with 13 bases between them. Germline V gene data show CDR1 as MDHEN and CDR2 as SYDVKM. The CDR3 runs to 13 residues. CDR3 in amino acids: CASSPRGRNEQFF. CDR3 in DNA: TGTGCCAGCAGCCCCCGAGGTAGAAATGAGCAGTTCTTC.

The chain joins TRBV19 to TRBJ2-1, with 12 bases fitting TRBD2. The CDR3 is 16 amino acids. Per the germline V gene, CDR1 is LNHDA and CDR2 is SQIVND (reference sequence). The ends lost 4 bases at V and 4 bases at J; junction bases unmatched: 5. This chain's CDR3 is CASSTRTSGGYNEQFF. CDR3 sequence (DNA): TGTGCCAGTAGTACCCGTACTAGCGGGGGGTACAATGAGCAGTTCTTC.

The V and J genes are TRBV11-2 and TRBJ2-7, with 8 bases aligning to TRBD2. The germline V gene encodes CDR1 SGHAT and CDR2 FQNNGV. J lost 8 bases, V lost 6 bases, and 15 bases had no gene match. This CDR3 has 15 amino acids. In nucleotides, the CDR3 is TGTGCCAGCAGGCCCCCGGGACTAGGAACCCAACAGCAGTACTTC. Translating gives CASRPPGLGTQQQYF. Full variable domain (remainder filled in from reference TRBV11-2 and TRBJ2-7): EAGVAQSPRYKIIEKRQSVAFWCNPISGHATLYWYQQILGQGPKLLIQFQNNGVVDDSQLPKDRFSAERLKGVDSTLKIQPAKLEDSAVYLCASRPPGLGTQQQYFGPGTRLTVT.

The chain combines TRBV5-1 with TRBJ1-4, with TRBD1 matching over 8 bases. J was trimmed by 6 bases and V by 1 base; bases with no gene match: 5. The CDR3 consists of 15 residues. Per the germline V gene, CDR1 is SGHRS and CDR2 is YFSETQ. The CDR3 DNA sequence: TGCGCCAGCAGCTTGATTCAGGGGGCATATGAAAAACTGTTTTTT. This sequence encodes CASSLIQGAYEKLFF.

This chain uses TRBV2 with TRBJ2-6, with D perhaps TRBD1 (5 bases). This CDR3 spans 16 amino acids. V gave up 4 bases and J gave up 3 bases, with 13 bases separating them. From germline, CDR1 is SNHLY and CDR2 FYNNEI. The CDR3, as DNA: TGTGCCAGCAGTGCGGCAGGGCGCAATGGGGCCAACGTCCTGACTTTC. Its protein is CASSAAGRNGANVLTF.

The chain couples TRBV5-8 to TRBJ2-7, with D perhaps TRBD1 (6 bases). The CDR3 is 15 amino acids. V was trimmed by 0 bases and J by 3 bases, leaving 13 bases between them. CDR1 and CDR2 from the germline V gene are SGHTS and YDEGEE. The DNA for the CDR3 is TGTGCCAGCAGCTTGGGATCCGGGACAAGCTACGAGCAGTACTTC. Amino acids: CASSLGSGTSYEQYF.

The chain links TRBV27 to TRBJ2-7; TRBD1 aligns across 8 bases. CDR3 size: 15 residues. J lost 6 bases, V lost 4 bases, and 11 bases had no gene match. Germline assignment: CDR1 MNHEY and CDR2 SMNVEV (reference sequence). The CDR3 DNA sequence: TGTGCCAGCAGTTCGCAGGGGGCCACTTTAGTCGAGCAGTACTTC. Translated, it gives CASSSQGATLVEQYF.

The chain combines TRBV3-1 (or the pseudogene TRBV3-2) with TRBJ1-1; D is undetermined. V lost 4 bases to trimming and J lost 3 bases, with 9 bases between them. CDR1 LGHDT and CDR2 YNNKEL come from the germline V gene (reference sequence). This CDR3 has 13 residues. CDR3 coding DNA: TGTGCCAGCAGCCCCGGACTACACACTGAAGCTTTCTTT. Its protein product is CASSPGLHTEAFF.

The CDR3, as DNA: TGTGCCAGCAGTTCGAATCGCGGGACTAGCGGAGTCAATGAGCAGTTCTTC. This gives the protein CASSSNRGTSGVNEQFF. V is TRBV27 and J is TRBJ2-1; TRBD2 matches 11 bases. The CDR3 contains 17 residues. After removal of 4 bases from V and 6 bases from J, the junction contained 11 bases not matched to a gene. Per the germline V gene, CDR1 is MNHEY and CDR2 is SMNVEV (reference sequence).

J is TRBJ2-7 and V is TRBV7-9; a possible D gene is TRBD2 (5 bases). Trimming removed 5 bases from V and 3 bases from J, with 14 bases in between. Germline-derived CDR1 and CDR2 are SEHNR and FQNEAQ (reference sequence). This CDR3 has 14 residues. Here the CDR3 DNA reads TGTGCCAGCAGCCCGCCGGGGAGCCACTACGAGCAGTACTTC. This translates into CASSPPGSHYEQYF.

The chain recombines TRBV18 with TRBJ2-7; 8 bases are a match to TRBD1. The CDR3 spans 15 residues. CDR1 is KGHSH, CDR2 LQKENI, per germline. The trim removed 8 bases at V and 3 bases at J, leaving 12 bases unmatched. Here the CDR3 DNA reads TGTGCCAGCCGCGACTACGGGACAGGTCTCTACGAGCAGTACTTC. Its protein is CASRDYGTGLYEQYF.

V usage is TRBV7-9 and J usage is TRBJ2-7, with 9 bases aligning to TRBD1. CDR3 length equals 16 residues. V shed 5 bases and J 0 bases; nucleotides not matched to a gene: 8. Germline assignment: CDR1 SEHNR and CDR2 FQNEAQ (reference sequence). For the CDR3, the DNA is TGTGCCAGCAGCAGCCCGGAGGGACAGGGCTCCTACGAGCAGTACTTC. This sequence encodes CASSSPEGQGSYEQYF.

The chain joins TRBV6-6 to TRBJ1-5; TRBD1 matches 8 bases. Germline V CDR1 and CDR2: MNHNY, SVGAGI (reference sequence). This CDR3 contains 14 residues. Germline trimming cut 8 bases from V and 6 bases from J; bases unmatched to any gene: 9. The CDR3 DNA follows: TGTGCCAGCGGCCCAGGGGGCCTAAGTCAGCCCCAGCATTTT. Protein product: CASGPGGLSQPQHF.

The chain recombines TRBV30 with TRBJ1-3; D is unresolved. Germline values: CDR1 GTSNPN, CDR2 SVGIG (reference sequence). This CDR3 contains 13 residues. V shed 3 bases and J shed 0 bases, with 6 bases lying between them. The CDR3 spells CAWRGFSGNTIYF. In nucleotides, the CDR3 is TGTGCCTGGAGGGGCTTCTCTGGAAACACCATATATTTT.

In nucleotides, the CDR3 is TGTGCCAGCAGCGATCTAGCGGGACTAGCGTATTTT. It codes for CASSDLAGLAYF. The rearrangement joins TRBV9 to TRBJ2-3; the match to TRBD2 covers 9 bases. The CDR3 has 12 amino acids. V lost 3 bases, J lost 14 bases, and 7 bases stayed unmatched. Germline V lookup: CDR1 SGDLS, CDR2 YYNGEE. The complete variable domain, with remaining parts taken from reference TRBV9 and TRBJ2-3, reads DSGVTQTPKHLITATGQRVTLRCSPRSGDLSVYWYQQSLDQGLQFLIQYYNGEERAKGNILERFSAQQFPDLHSELNLSSLELGDSALYFCASSDLAGLAYFGPGTRLTVL.

The genes are TRBV6-5 and TRBJ2-7; 11 bases are a match to TRBD2. The V gene's germline CDR1 is MNHEY and CDR2 SVGAGI. V lost 6 bases, J lost 3 bases, and 7 bases stayed unmatched. The CDR3 extends over 15 amino acids. The CDR3 reads CASSRTSGSRYEQYF. As DNA, the CDR3 is TGTGCCAGCAGCAGGACTAGCGGGTCTCGCTACGAGCAGTACTTC.

The rearrangement uses TRBV5-1 and TRBJ2-7, with 8 bases fitting TRBD1. The CDR3 has 14 amino acids. CDR1 and CDR2 (germline): SGHRS, YFSETQ. V lost 4 bases, J lost 9 bases, and 12 bases stayed unmatched. CDR3 bases: TGCGCCAGCAGCCTACAGGGACAGGATACTGGGCAGTACTTC. It specifies CASSLQGQDTGQYF. The full variable domain, rest sourced from reference TRBV5-1 and TRBJ2-7, is KAGVTQTPRYLIKTRGQQVTLSCSPISGHRSVSWYQQTPGQGLQFLFEYFSETQRNKGNFPGRFSGRQFSNSRSEMNVSTLELGDSALYLCASSLQGQDTGQYFGPGTRLTVT.

The chain is built from TRBV28 and TRBJ1-3, with D hard to call. The V gene lost 4 bases and the J gene lost 0 bases, with 4 bases spanning the gap. Looked up from germline, CDR1 is MDHEN and CDR2 is SYDVKM. The CDR3 extends over 13 amino acids. CDR3 amino acids: CASSYNSGNTIYF. The CDR3 region has the DNA TGTGCCAGCAGTTACAACTCTGGAAACACCATATATTTT.

The J gene is TRBJ2-5, the V gene TRBV6-2 or TRBV6-3; D possibly corresponds to TRBD2 (5 bases). CDR1 MNHEY and CDR2 SVGEGT come from the germline V gene. The CDR3 has 12 residues. V was cut by 5 bases and J by 5 bases, with 9 bases left in between. The chain's CDR3 is CASSDPGETQYF. For the CDR3, the DNA is TGTGCCAGCAGTGACCCGGGGGAGACCCAGTACTTC.

The genes are TRBV25-1 and TRBJ2-7, with TRBD1 as a possible D gene (6 bases). This CDR3 region has 14 residues. Germline V CDR1 and CDR2: MGHDK, SYGVNS. V gave up 0 bases and J gave up 2 bases, with 8 bases separating them. Here the CDR3 reads CASSEYNRAYEQYF. For the CDR3, the DNA is TGTGCCAGCAGTGAATATAACAGGGCCTACGAGCAGTACTTC.

V gene TRBV28 combines with J gene TRBJ2-2, with 7 bases matching TRBD1. V lost 6 bases, J lost 6 bases, and 7 bases stayed unmatched. The germline V gene encodes CDR1 MDHEN and CDR2 SYDVKM. This CDR3 region has 14 residues. CDR3 residues: CASSRRQGAGELFF. The CDR3 DNA reads TGTGCCAGCAGCCGACGGCAGGGGGCCGGGGAGCTGTTTTTT.

V gene TRBV5-8 combines with J gene TRBJ2-7; D is unclear. Trimming removed 4 bases at V and 3 bases at J, with 5 bases between. This CDR3 contains 11 residues. Germline values: CDR1 SGHTS, CDR2 YDEGEE. The CDR3 sequence: CASSPLYEQYF. CDR3 in DNA: TGTGCCAGCAGCCCCCTCTACGAGCAGTACTTC.

This rearrangement joins TRBV14 to TRBJ2-7; D is perhaps TRBD1 (6 bases). V shed 3 bases and J shed 6 bases, with 9 bases lying between them. Germline loops: CDR1 SGHDN, CDR2 FVKESK. This CDR3 comprises 12 residues. For the CDR3, the DNA is TGTGCCAGCAGCCAGGGGGCTGGCGAGCAGTACTTC. Protein product: CASSQGAGEQYF.

The rearrangement uses TRBV30 and TRBJ2-1, with 7 nucleotides matching TRBD1. The CDR3 sequence is 13 residues long. Germline values: CDR1 GTSNPN, CDR2 SVGIG (reference sequence). The ends lost 2 bases at V and 6 bases at J; junction bases unmatched: 4. The chain's CDR3 is CAWSRQGSNEQFF. CDR3 nucleotide sequence: TGTGCCTGGAGTAGACAGGGATCCAATGAGCAGTTCTTC. The full variable domain, rest sourced from reference TRBV30 and TRBJ2-1, is SQTIHQWPATLVQPVGSPLSLECTVEGTSNPNLYWYRQAAGRGLQLLFYSVGIGQISSEVPQNLSASRPQDRQFILSSKKLLLSDSGFYLCAWSRQGSNEQFFGPGTRLTVL.

This clone was seen a handful of times. This chain uses TRBV7-2 with TRBJ2-3; D possibly corresponds to TRBD1 (6 bases). The CDR3 consists of 16 residues. V was cut by 5 bases and J by 2 bases, with 17 bases left in between. Germline V lookup: CDR1 SGHTA, CDR2 FQGNSA. The CDR3 region has the DNA TGTGCCAGCAGCGAGGGACACCTTATCTCCACAGATACGCAGTATTTT. Residues: CASSEGHLISTDTQYF.

This chain links TRBV28 with TRBJ2-7; 12 nucleotides align to TRBD2. Germline CDR1 is MDHEN and CDR2 is SYDVKM. This CDR3 is 17 amino acids long. After removal of 6 bases from V and 2 bases from J, the junction contained 11 bases not matched to a gene. CDR3: CASRSRTSGIHAYEQYF. The CDR3 nucleotides read TGTGCCAGCAGGTCAAGGACTAGCGGGATCCACGCCTACGAGCAGTACTTC.

This chain connects TRBV4-2 to TRBJ2-7; a possible D gene is TRBD2 (6 bases). From germline, CDR1 is LGHNA and CDR2 YNFKEQ. The CDR3 loop spans 16 amino acids. Trimming removed 1 base at V and 6 bases at J, with 19 bases between. The CDR3 sequence is CASSQGLLAGRGEQYF. The DNA for the CDR3 is TGTGCCAGCAGCCAAGGTCTTTTGGCGGGAAGGGGCGAGCAGTACTTC.